Here is one T cell receptor (beta chain) with its context. What this receptor recognizes is not known. No much larger clonotype is one base removed from it; base qualities were not supplied. Each collaborating institution followed its own protocols to collect whole blood in K2EDTA tubes. For TCRbeta analysis, collaborators shipped samples as frozen whole blood, isolated PBMCs, or DNA extracted from either of those sample types. Relative to germline, V is missing 4 bases and J is missing 4 bases, with 6 bases of the junction outside any gene match. The germline V gene encodes CDR1 SGHVS and CDR2 FNYEAQ. The CDR3 starts with the cysteine, ends with the phenylalanine, and has 14 residues. Just the 42-base CDR3 DNA is kept, in frame starting at base 1. TCRbeta CDR3 regions were amplified from genomic DNA by means of the immunoSEQ Assay, a bias-controlled multiplex PCR. In the paper's pipeline: The number of nucleated cells in each sample was estimated from the amplification of reference gene primers within the assay. To quantify the absolute abundance of each unique TCRbeta CDR3 rearrangement, sequence reads were collapsed and filtered. For each sample, productive Simpson clonality was calculated as the square root of Simpson's diversity index across productive rearrangements. TCRdb took over this immuneACCESS table, retaining in-frame rearrangements with V and J assigned. Such tables are incomplete; in checked studies, under half of the missing clones stem from an unresolved V gene, and the remainder is unexplained. Clone size and the V and J calls come from that table; the DNA yielded D and trimming. The sample includes over 130,000 clones, with just under 90% observed a single time. 11% of the sample is taken by the ten largest.

The sample is drawn from a study of blood T cell repertoires in COVID-19 (dated by TCRdb to about 2020). For the wider study: Samples from collaborators originated in the United States, Italy and Spain and spanned both the acute and convalescent phases of COVID-19. The material from the prospective study consisted of cDNA or gDNA derived from T cells, B-cell-depleted T cells, or PBMCs. Deeply sampled blood TCRbeta repertoires from subjects exposed to, actively infected with, or recovered from COVID-19 were included in the dataset. The repertoires were released in a freely available public database intended as a resource for research on the immune response to SARS-CoV-2. The samples were drawn from the first 160 participants of the ongoing ImmuneRACE study and from some 1,300 subjects provided by 6 global collaborators. Nearly every sample came with metadata listing a de-identified subject ID, COVID-19 status, age in years and sex. HLA class I and class II types, where available, came from metadata supplied by the sample provider rather than from assay-based typing.

The full study reports these points: Clinical and demographic metadata were provided uncurated, with the amount varying by source and participant.

The sample comprised peripheral blood. The chain joins TRBV7-6 to TRBJ1-2; 7 central bases correspond to TRBD1. The sequence came from a woman over 75 with acute or convalescent COVID-19. The nucleotide sequence reads TGTGCCAGCAGCTCGGAACAGGGGTCCTATGGCTACACCTTC. Translated, this is CASSSEQGSYGYTF. When the CDR3 is completed using the reference TRBV7-6 and TRBJ1-2 genes on either side, the full variable domain is GAGVSQSPRYKVTKRGQDVALRCDPISGHVSLYWYRQALGQGPEFLTYFNYEAQQDKSGLPNDRFSAERPEGSISTLTIQRTEQRDSAMYRCASSSEQGSYGYTFGSGTRLTVV.